This paragraph covers one T cell receptor (beta chain) sequence. Its antigen is still unknown. The data stem from a study of T cell responses to AZD1222 COVID-19 vaccine. Study outcomes and limitations: Just 6 or 7 people given AZD1222 tested seropositive at baseline. Clonal diversity may have been underestimated, and the donors were mostly white British, with more females than males. Targeting of unmutated variant regions was reportedly seen in nearly half of spike-specific TCRs.

The V and J ends lost 0 bases and 0 bases respectively, with 12 bases between them. The germline CDR1 and CDR2 sequences are SGHVS and FNYEAQ. This CDR3 is 17 amino acids long. Assay: immunoSEQ multiplex PCR; the TCRdb copy retains only in-frame clones and omits some. Found here are roughly 130,000 clones, about 94% of them singletons; the top ten hold roughly 7.2%. This TCR was sampled from an adult in good health. This sample comprised peripheral blood, obtained on day 0 of AZD1222 vaccination. This chain uses TRBV7-6 with TRBJ1-5, with D unclear. The CDR3 DNA follows: TGTGCCAGCAGCTTAGCGGAAGGGCCCTATAGCAATCAGCCCCAGCATTTT. Amino acid sequence: CASSLAEGPYSNQPQHF.